This T cell receptor beta chain was sequenced for a study of blood T cell repertoires in COVID-19. On the study more broadly: The study drew acute and convalescent COVID-19 samples from the United States, Italy and Spain. Sources were T cells, B-cell-depleted T cells, or PBMCs; the material itself was cDNA or gDNA.

Regarding this clone: Other DNA sequences within the sample encode an identical CDR3.

Study processing details: Amplification of reference gene primers was used by the study to estimate nucleated cell counts. Clones were read by immunoSEQ multiplex PCR, and TCRdb kept only the in-frame ones, dropping some. That table supplies the V and J calls and clone size; D and trimming were determined from the DNA. The repertoire includes 120,000 or so clones, almost 80% of them detected once, and approximately 25% sits in the top ten. The CDR3 is 15 amino acids. V gave up 2 bases and J gave up 1 base; unmatched junction bases: 3. Germline V gene data show CDR1 as MNHEY and CDR2 as SVGEGT. This TCR was recovered from a human donor in a cohort sampled during active COVID-19. The chain couples TRBV6-2 or TRBV6-3 to TRBJ2-5; the match to TRBD2 covers 8 bases. Sequencing input: peripheral blood. CDR3 bases: TGTGCCAGCAGTTACGGTACTAGCGGCCAAGAGACCCAGTACTTC. As protein: CASSYGTSGQETQYF.